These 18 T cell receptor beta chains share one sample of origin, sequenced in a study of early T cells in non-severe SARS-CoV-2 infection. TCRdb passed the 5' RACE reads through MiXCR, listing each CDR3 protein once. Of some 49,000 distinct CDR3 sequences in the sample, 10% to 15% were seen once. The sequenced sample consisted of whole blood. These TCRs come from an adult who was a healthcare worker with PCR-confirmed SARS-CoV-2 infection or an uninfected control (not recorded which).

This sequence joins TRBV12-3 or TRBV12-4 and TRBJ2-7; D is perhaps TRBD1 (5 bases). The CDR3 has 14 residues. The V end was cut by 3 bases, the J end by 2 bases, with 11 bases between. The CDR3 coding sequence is TGTGCCAGCAGTTTTCCCAGGGTCCCCTACGAGCAGTACTTC. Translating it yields CASSFPRVPYEQYF.

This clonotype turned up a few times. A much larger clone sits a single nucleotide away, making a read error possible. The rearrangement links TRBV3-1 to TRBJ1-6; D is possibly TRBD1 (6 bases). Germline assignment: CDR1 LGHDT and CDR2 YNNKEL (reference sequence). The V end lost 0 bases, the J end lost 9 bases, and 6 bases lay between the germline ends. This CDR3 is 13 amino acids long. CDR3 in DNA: TGTGCCAGCAGCCAAGACAGGGGTTCACCCCTCCACTTT. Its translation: CASSQDRGSPLHF.

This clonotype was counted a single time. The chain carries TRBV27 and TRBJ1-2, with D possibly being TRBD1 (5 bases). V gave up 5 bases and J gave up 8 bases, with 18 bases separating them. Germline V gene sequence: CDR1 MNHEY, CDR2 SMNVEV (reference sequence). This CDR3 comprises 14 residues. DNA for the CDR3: TGTGCCAGCAGTCCAGATCCGGCAGGGTACGGCTACACCTTC. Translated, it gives CASSPDPAGYGYTF.

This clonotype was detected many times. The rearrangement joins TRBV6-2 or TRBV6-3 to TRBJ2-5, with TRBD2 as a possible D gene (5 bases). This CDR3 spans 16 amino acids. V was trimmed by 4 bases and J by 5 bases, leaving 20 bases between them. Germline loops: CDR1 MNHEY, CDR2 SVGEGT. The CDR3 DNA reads TGTGCCAGCAGTTCTCCCATGCGAGAGGGCAGTGAGACCCAGTACTTC. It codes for CASSSPMREGSETQYF.

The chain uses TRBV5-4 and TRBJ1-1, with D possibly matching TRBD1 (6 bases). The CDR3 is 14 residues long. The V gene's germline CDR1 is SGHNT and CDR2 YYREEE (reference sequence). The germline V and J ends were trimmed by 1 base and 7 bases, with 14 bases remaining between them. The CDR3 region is CASSLTNRVIEAFF. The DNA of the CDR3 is TGTGCCAGCAGCTTGACTAACAGGGTGATTGAAGCTTTCTTT. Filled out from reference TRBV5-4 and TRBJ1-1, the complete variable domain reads ETGVTQSPTHLIKTRGQQVTLRCSSQSGHNTVSWYQQALGQGPQFIFQYYREEENGRGNFPPRFSGLQFPNYSSELNVNALELDDSALYLCASSLTNRVIEAFFGQGTRLTVV.

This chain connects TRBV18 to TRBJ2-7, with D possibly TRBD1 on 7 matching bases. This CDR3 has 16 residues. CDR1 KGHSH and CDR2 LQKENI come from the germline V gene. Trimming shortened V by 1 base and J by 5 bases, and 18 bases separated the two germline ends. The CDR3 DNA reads TGTGCCAGCTCACCACGACCCCCAGGGGGGATGGACGAGCAGTACTTC. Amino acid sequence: CASSPRPPGGMDEQYF.

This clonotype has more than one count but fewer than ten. CDR3 amino acids: CASSPGGGSYEQYF. In DNA, the CDR3 is TGCGCCAGCAGTCCTGGGGGAGGGTCCTACGAGCAGTACTTC. This chain connects TRBV23-1 to TRBJ2-7, with 7 positions matching TRBD2. TRBV23-1 is an open reading frame whose function is uncertain. The CDR3 runs to 14 residues. V was pared by 4 bases and J by 1 base, with 4 bases of the junction left unmatched.

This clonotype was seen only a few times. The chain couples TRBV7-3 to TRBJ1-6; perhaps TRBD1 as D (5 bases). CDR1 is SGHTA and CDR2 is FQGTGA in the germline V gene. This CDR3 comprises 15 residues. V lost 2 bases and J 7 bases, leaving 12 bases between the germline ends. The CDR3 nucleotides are TGTGCCAGCAGCTTAGCACTGGGACCAAATTCACCCCTCCACTTT. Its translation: CASSLALGPNSPLHF.

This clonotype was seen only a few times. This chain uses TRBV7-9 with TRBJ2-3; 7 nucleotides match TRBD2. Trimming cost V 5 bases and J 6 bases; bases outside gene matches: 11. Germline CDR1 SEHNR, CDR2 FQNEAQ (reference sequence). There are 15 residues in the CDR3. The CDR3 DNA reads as TGTGCCAGCAGCACTGGGACTATTGCTAGCGATACGCAGTATTTT. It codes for CASSTGTIASDTQYF.

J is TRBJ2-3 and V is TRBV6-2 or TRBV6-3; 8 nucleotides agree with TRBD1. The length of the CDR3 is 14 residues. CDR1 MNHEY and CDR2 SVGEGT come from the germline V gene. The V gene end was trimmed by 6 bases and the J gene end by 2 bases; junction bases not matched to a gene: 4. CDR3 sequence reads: CASSWTGSTDTQYF. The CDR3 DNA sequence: TGTGCCAGCAGCTGGACAGGGTCCACAGATACGCAGTATTTT.

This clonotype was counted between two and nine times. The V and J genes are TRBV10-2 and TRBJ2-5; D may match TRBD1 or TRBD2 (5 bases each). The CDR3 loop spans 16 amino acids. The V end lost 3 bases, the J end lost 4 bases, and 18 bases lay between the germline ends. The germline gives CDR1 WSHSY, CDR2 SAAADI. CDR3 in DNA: TGCGCCAGCAGTGATGTTACCGGGACGTGGGCAGAGACCCAGTACTTC. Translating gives CASSDVTGTWAETQYF.

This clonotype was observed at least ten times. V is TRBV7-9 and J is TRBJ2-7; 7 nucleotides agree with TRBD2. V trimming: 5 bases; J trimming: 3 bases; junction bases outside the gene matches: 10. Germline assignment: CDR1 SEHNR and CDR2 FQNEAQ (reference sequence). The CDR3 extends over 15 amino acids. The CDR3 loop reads CASSPRAGRGYEQYF. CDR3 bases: TGTGCCAGCAGCCCAAGGGCAGGGAGGGGCTACGAGCAGTACTTC.

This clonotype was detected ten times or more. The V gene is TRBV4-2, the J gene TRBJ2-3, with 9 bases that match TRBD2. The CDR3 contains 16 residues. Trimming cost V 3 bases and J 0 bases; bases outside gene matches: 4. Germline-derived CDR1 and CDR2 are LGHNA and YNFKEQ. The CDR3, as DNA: TGTGCCAGCAGCCAGGGCGGGGGGGCGAGCACAGATACGCAGTATTTT. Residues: CASSQGGGASTDTQYF.

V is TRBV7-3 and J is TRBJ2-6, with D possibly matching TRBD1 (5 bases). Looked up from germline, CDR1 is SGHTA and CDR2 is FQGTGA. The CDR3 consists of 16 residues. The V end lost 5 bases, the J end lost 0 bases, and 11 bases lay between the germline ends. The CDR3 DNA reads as TGTGCCAGCAGCCCATATCAGGGCTCTGGGGCCAACGTCCTGACTTTC. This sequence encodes CASSPYQGSGANVLTF.

The CDR3 sequence: CASNPGHSGNTIYF. Written as DNA, the CDR3 is TGTGCCAGTAATCCCGGCCACTCTGGAAACACCATATATTTT. The chain uses TRBV25-1 and TRBJ1-3; D call uncertain. Germline V lookup: CDR1 MGHDK, CDR2 SYGVNS. The V end was cut by 9 bases, the J end by 0 bases, with 12 bases between. The CDR3 spans 14 residues.

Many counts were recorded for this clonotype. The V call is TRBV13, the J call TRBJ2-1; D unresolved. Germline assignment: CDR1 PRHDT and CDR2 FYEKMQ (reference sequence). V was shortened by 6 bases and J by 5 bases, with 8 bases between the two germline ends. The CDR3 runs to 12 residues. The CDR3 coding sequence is TGTGCCAGCAGAACCGGCAACAATGAGCAGTTCTTC. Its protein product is CASRTGNNEQFF.

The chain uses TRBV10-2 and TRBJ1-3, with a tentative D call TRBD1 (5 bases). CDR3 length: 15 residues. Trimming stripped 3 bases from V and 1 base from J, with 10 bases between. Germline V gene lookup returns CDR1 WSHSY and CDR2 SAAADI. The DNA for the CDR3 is TGCGCCAGCAGTGACAACAGGTTGTCTGGAAACACCATATATTTT. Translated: CASSDNRLSGNTIYF.

CDR3 region: CASSVSGTQETQYF. The CDR3 nucleotides are TGTGCCAGCAGCGTGTCCGGGACACAAGAGACCCAGTACTTC. The V call is TRBV9, the J call TRBJ2-5, with a possible D match to TRBD1 (6 bases). This CDR3 is 14 amino acids long. From germline, CDR1 is SGDLS and CDR2 YYNGEE. The V end was cut by 2 bases, the J end by 2 bases, with 10 bases between.